These T cell receptor beta chains were read from a single sample in a study of cytomegalovirus exposure and HLA in healthy donors. The data were produced by immunoSEQ multiplex PCR, yet TCRdb's version contains in-frame clones alone and is incomplete. Counted here are hundreds of thousands of clones, 86% occurring once; the ten biggest clones make up 0.65% to 0.95%. Sequenced: PBMCs. Source of these receptors: a woman in her late teens or twenties in good health and CMV-seronegative. Both conserved end residues are part of each CDR3. A D gene is named only where the DNA matches it firmly. Clone size is shown for a subset of rows, as once, few, many or a class of expanded clone.

CDR3aa: CATSSLVVLNSPLHF; CDR3nt: TGTGCCACCAGCAGCCTGGTGGTCCTAAATTCACCCCTCCACTTT; j_gene: TRBJ1-6; abundance: -; v_gene: TRBV15; d_gene: -
CDR3aa: CASSEVGASYEQYF; CDR3nt: TGTGCCAGCAGTGAAGTAGGGGCAAGCTACGAGCAGTACTTC; j_gene: TRBJ2-7; abundance: once; v_gene: TRBV6-1; d_gene: -
CDR3aa: CAWSVKGGIDEQFF; CDR3nt: TGTGCCTGGAGTGTAAAGGGGGGGATAGATGAGCAGTTCTTC; j_gene: TRBJ2-1; abundance: once; v_gene: TRBV30; d_gene: -
CDR3aa: CASSQGSGTGAYEQYF; CDR3nt: TGCGCCAGCAGCCAAGGATCCGGGACAGGGGCCTACGAGCAGTACTTC; j_gene: TRBJ2-7; abundance: -; v_gene: TRBV4-1; d_gene: TRBD1
CDR3aa: CSVGTGDYYGYTF; CDR3nt: TGCAGCGTTGGGACAGGGGATTACTATGGCTACACCTTC; j_gene: TRBJ1-2; abundance: few; v_gene: TRBV29-1; d_gene: TRBD1
CDR3aa: CASSLDRAHNQPQHF; CDR3nt: TGTGCCAGCAGTTTGGACAGGGCACACAATCAGCCCCAGCATTTT; j_gene: TRBJ1-5; abundance: once; v_gene: TRBV6-5; d_gene: TRBD1
CDR3aa: CASSESTTFSTDTQYF; CDR3nt: TGCGCCAGCAGTGAGTCTACTACTTTTAGCACAGATACGCAGTATTTT; j_gene: TRBJ2-3; abundance: -; v_gene: TRBV10-1; d_gene: -
CDR3aa: CASRDRGRVGPYNEQFF; CDR3nt: TGTGCCAGCAGGGACAGGGGGCGAGTAGGCCCCTACAATGAGCAGTTCTTC; j_gene: TRBJ2-1; abundance: -; v_gene: TRBV2; d_gene: TRBD1
CDR3aa: CASSLLGGEKLFF; CDR3nt: TGTGCCAGTAGCCTGCTTGGAGGGGAAAAACTGTTTTTT; j_gene: TRBJ1-4; abundance: -; v_gene: TRBV19; d_gene: -
CDR3aa: CASLGTVYEQYF; CDR3nt: TGTGCCAGCCTCGGGACAGTCTACGAGCAGTACTTC; j_gene: TRBJ2-7; abundance: -; v_gene: TRBV28; d_gene: TRBD1
CDR3aa: CASSPRGTSEVYEQYF; CDR3nt: TGTGCCAGCAGCCCCCGAGGGACTAGCGAGGTTTACGAGCAGTACTTC; j_gene: TRBJ2-7; abundance: -; v_gene: TRBV5-4; d_gene: TRBD2
CDR3aa: CASSARLAGNTGELFF; CDR3nt: TGTGCCAGCAGTGCTCGACTAGCGGGAAATACCGGGGAGCTGTTTTTT; j_gene: TRBJ2-2; abundance: -; v_gene: TRBV2; d_gene: TRBD2
CDR3aa: CASSSQGANYGYTF; CDR3nt: TGTGCCAGCTCATCGCAGGGGGCGAACTATGGCTACACCTTC; j_gene: TRBJ1-2; abundance: few; v_gene: TRBV18; d_gene: TRBD1
CDR3aa: CASSLLAGSYEQYF; CDR3nt: TGTGCCAGCAGCTTACTAGCGGGCTCCTACGAGCAGTACTTC; j_gene: TRBJ2-7; abundance: -; v_gene: TRBV7-3; d_gene: TRBD2
CDR3aa: CASSLRFRGNDEQYF; CDR3nt: TGTGCCAGCAGTTTGAGATTCAGGGGGAACGACGAGCAGTACTTC; j_gene: TRBJ2-7; abundance: -; v_gene: TRBV28; d_gene: TRBD1
CDR3aa: CASSLGTASGNTIYF; CDR3nt: TGTGCCAGCAGCTTAGGAACAGCCTCTGGAAACACCATATATTTT; j_gene: TRBJ1-3; abundance: few; v_gene: TRBV7-2; d_gene: -
CDR3aa: CASSPRGGPGNYGYTF; CDR3nt: TGTGCCAGCAGTCCCCGAGGGGGACCCGGGAACTATGGCTACACCTTC; j_gene: TRBJ1-2; abundance: -; v_gene: TRBV28; d_gene: -
CDR3aa: CASSHGQRGIQYF; CDR3nt: TGTGCCAGCAGCCACGGACAGCGGGGGATTCAGTACTTC; j_gene: TRBJ2-4; abundance: once; v_gene: TRBV14; d_gene: TRBD2
CDR3aa: CASRDRYNSPLHF; CDR3nt: TGTGCCAGCAGGGACAGATATAATTCACCCCTCCACTTT; j_gene: TRBJ1-6; abundance: -; v_gene: TRBV27; d_gene: -
CDR3aa: CATSDRVRAEAFF; CDR3nt: TGTGCCACCTCAGACAGGGTTCGTGCTGAAGCTTTCTTT; j_gene: TRBJ1-1; abundance: -; v_gene: TRBV6-1; d_gene: TRBD1
CDR3aa: CASSSGTGWSHEQYF; CDR3nt: TGTGCCAGCAGCTCTGGGACAGGGTGGTCCCACGAGCAGTACTTC; j_gene: TRBJ2-7; abundance: once; v_gene: TRBV7-6; d_gene: TRBD1
CDR3aa: CASSLTSGGSDTQYF; CDR3nt: TGTGCCAGCAGTCTGACTAGCGGGGGATCAGATACGCAGTATTTT; j_gene: TRBJ2-3; abundance: -; v_gene: TRBV27; d_gene: TRBD2
CDR3aa: CASSGTSGSYEQYF; CDR3nt: TGCGCCAGCAGCGGAACTAGCGGTTCCTACGAGCAGTACTTC; j_gene: TRBJ2-7; abundance: -; v_gene: TRBV5-1; d_gene: TRBD2
CDR3aa: CASSYSGLVSTDTQYF; CDR3nt: TGTGCCAGCAGTTACTCCGGACTAGTCTCGACAGATACGCAGTATTTT; j_gene: TRBJ2-3; abundance: -; v_gene: TRBV6-5; d_gene: TRBD2
CDR3aa: CASSKGAVVDGYTF; CDR3nt: TGTGCCAGCAGCAAAGGGGCAGTAGTGGATGGCTACACCTTC; j_gene: TRBJ1-2; abundance: -; v_gene: TRBV21-1; d_gene: -
CDR3aa: CATSSGQGGSNQPQHF; CDR3nt: TGTGCCACCAGCTCCGGACAGGGCGGAAGCAATCAGCCCCAGCATTTT; j_gene: TRBJ1-5; abundance: once; v_gene: TRBV15; d_gene: TRBD1
CDR3aa: CASSLNRGTNEKLFF; CDR3nt: TGTGCCAGCAGCTTGAACAGGGGTACTAATGAAAAACTGTTTTTT; j_gene: TRBJ1-4; abundance: -; v_gene: TRBV5-8; d_gene: TRBD1
CDR3aa: CASGEGENQPQHF; CDR3nt: TGTGCCAGTGGCGAGGGAGAAAATCAGCCCCAGCATTTT; j_gene: TRBJ1-5; abundance: -; v_gene: TRBV27; d_gene: -
CDR3aa: CASSVGGAYEQYF; CDR3nt: TGTGCCAGCAGCGTTGGGGGGGCTTACGAGCAGTACTTC; j_gene: TRBJ2-7; abundance: -; v_gene: TRBV7-8; d_gene: -
CDR3aa: CSVEDTTGSETQYF; CDR3nt: TGCAGCGTTGAAGATACGACAGGGTCAGAGACCCAGTACTTC; j_gene: TRBJ2-5; abundance: -; v_gene: TRBV29-1; d_gene: TRBD1
CDR3aa: CASSYGTGSYNEQFF; CDR3nt: TGTGCCAGCAGTTATGGGACTGGCTCCTACAATGAGCAGTTCTTC; j_gene: TRBJ2-1; abundance: -; v_gene: TRBV6-5; d_gene: -
CDR3aa: CASSRGNSVYEQYF; CDR3nt: TGTGCCAGCAGTAGGGGGAACAGCGTATACGAGCAGTACTTC; j_gene: TRBJ2-7; abundance: few; v_gene: TRBV27; d_gene: -
CDR3aa: CAISESRREYNEQFF; CDR3nt: TGTGCCATCAGTGAGTCGCGACGGGAATACAATGAGCAGTTCTTC; j_gene: TRBJ2-1; abundance: -; v_gene: TRBV10-3; d_gene: -
CDR3aa: CATQGETQYF; CDR3nt: TGCGCCACCCAGGGGGAGACCCAGTACTTC; j_gene: TRBJ2-5; abundance: -; v_gene: TRBV10-1; d_gene: -
CDR3aa: CACSPTNYGYTF; CDR3nt: TGTGCCTGTAGTCCAACTAACTATGGCTACACCTTC; j_gene: TRBJ1-2; abundance: few; v_gene: TRBV30; d_gene: -
CDR3aa: CASSHGQDTYEQYF; CDR3nt: TGTGCCAGCAGCCATGGACAGGACACCTACGAGCAGTACTTC; j_gene: TRBJ2-7; abundance: -; v_gene: TRBV4-2; d_gene: TRBD1
CDR3aa: CASSSQNNEQFF; CDR3nt: TGTGCCAGTAGTTCGCAGAACAATGAGCAGTTCTTC; j_gene: TRBJ2-1; abundance: -; v_gene: TRBV19; d_gene: -
CDR3aa: CASSSSGLSNQPQHF; CDR3nt: TGTGCCAGTAGTTCCTCAGGGCTTAGCAATCAGCCCCAGCATTTT; j_gene: TRBJ1-5; abundance: -; v_gene: TRBV19; d_gene: -
CDR3aa: CASSLGGEPQHF; CDR3nt: TGTGCCAGCAGTCTCGGGGGGGAGCCCCAGCATTTT; j_gene: TRBJ1-5; abundance: -; v_gene: TRBV27; d_gene: -
CDR3aa: CASSGAGTGARQYF; CDR3nt: TGTGCCAGCAGTGGAGCCGGGACTGGCGCGAGGCAGTACTTC; j_gene: TRBJ2-7; abundance: few; v_gene: TRBV27; d_gene: -
CDR3aa: CASSTTDLYGYTF; CDR3nt: TGCGCCAGCAGCACGACAGATCTCTATGGCTACACCTTC; j_gene: TRBJ1-2; abundance: -; v_gene: TRBV5-1; d_gene: -
CDR3aa: CASSLGTAGPNEKLFF; CDR3nt: TGTGCCAGCAGCTTAGGCACCGCAGGCCCTAATGAAAAACTGTTTTTT; j_gene: TRBJ1-4; abundance: -; v_gene: TRBV7-9; d_gene: -
CDR3aa: CASSSPAGSSYEQYF; CDR3nt: TGTGCCAGCAGTTCCCCAGCGGGAAGCTCCTACGAGCAGTACTTC; j_gene: TRBJ2-7; abundance: few; v_gene: TRBV7-9; d_gene: TRBD2
CDR3aa: CASSLIGTNYGYTF; CDR3nt: TGTGCCAGCAGTTTAATCGGGACTAACTATGGCTACACCTTC; j_gene: TRBJ1-2; abundance: -; v_gene: TRBV27; d_gene: -
CDR3aa: CASSSRDRGRDEQYF; CDR3nt: TGTGCCAGCAGTTCCAGGGACAGGGGACGGGACGAGCAGTACTTC; j_gene: TRBJ2-7; abundance: -; v_gene: TRBV6-1; d_gene: TRBD1
CDR3aa: CASSGSGTSSYEQYF; CDR3nt: TGCGCCAGCAGCGGCTCCGGGACATCCTCCTACGAGCAGTACTTC; j_gene: TRBJ2-7; abundance: -; v_gene: TRBV4-1; d_gene: -
CDR3aa: CASSSRDSSQETQYF; CDR3nt: TGTGCCAGCAGCTCTCGGGACTCCTCCCAAGAGACCCAGTACTTC; j_gene: TRBJ2-5; abundance: -; v_gene: TRBV7-9; d_gene: -
CDR3aa: CASSVKDRGPNYGYTF; CDR3nt: TGTGCCAGCAGCGTAAAGGACAGGGGGCCAAACTATGGCTACACCTTC; j_gene: TRBJ1-2; abundance: -; v_gene: TRBV9; d_gene: TRBD1
CDR3aa: CASSHARGTGIYEQYF; CDR3nt: TGCGCCAGCAGCCACGCAAGGGGGACAGGGATCTACGAGCAGTACTTC; j_gene: TRBJ2-7; abundance: -; v_gene: TRBV4-1; d_gene: TRBD1
CDR3aa: CASSFGYEQYF; CDR3nt: TGTGCCAGCAGTTTCGGGTACGAGCAGTACTTC; j_gene: TRBJ2-7; abundance: few; v_gene: TRBV28; d_gene: -
CDR3aa: CASSSLAGALHEQFF; CDR3nt: TGCGCCAGCAGCAGTCTAGCGGGTGCCTTGCATGAGCAGTTCTTC; j_gene: TRBJ2-1; abundance: -; v_gene: TRBV5-1; d_gene: TRBD2
CDR3aa: CASQGVGGPNSPLHF; CDR3nt: TGTGCCAGCCAGGGGGTGGGGGGTCCCAATTCACCCCTCCACTTT; j_gene: TRBJ1-6; abundance: -; v_gene: TRBV13; d_gene: TRBD1
CDR3aa: CASSETGWETQYF; CDR3nt: TGTGCCAGCAGTGAGACAGGGTGGGAGACCCAGTACTTC; j_gene: TRBJ2-5; abundance: -; v_gene: TRBV2; d_gene: TRBD1
CDR3aa: CASSSPFRHEQYF; CDR3nt: TGCGCCAGCAGCTCCCCTTTTCGTCACGAGCAGTACTTC; j_gene: TRBJ2-7; abundance: -; v_gene: TRBV5-1; d_gene: -
CDR3aa: CASSLLRDRTDTQYF; CDR3nt: TGCGCCAGCAGCCTGCTGCGGGACCGGACAGATACGCAGTATTTT; j_gene: TRBJ2-3; abundance: -; v_gene: TRBV5-1; d_gene: -
CDR3aa: CASSEVWGQTQYF; CDR3nt: TGTGCCAGCAGTGAAGTCTGGGGCCAGACCCAGTACTTC; j_gene: TRBJ2-5; abundance: -; v_gene: TRBV6-1; d_gene: -
CDR3aa: CASSSRDTQETQYF; CDR3nt: TGTGCCAGCAGTTCCCGGGACACCCAAGAGACCCAGTACTTC; j_gene: TRBJ2-5; abundance: -; v_gene: TRBV27; d_gene: -